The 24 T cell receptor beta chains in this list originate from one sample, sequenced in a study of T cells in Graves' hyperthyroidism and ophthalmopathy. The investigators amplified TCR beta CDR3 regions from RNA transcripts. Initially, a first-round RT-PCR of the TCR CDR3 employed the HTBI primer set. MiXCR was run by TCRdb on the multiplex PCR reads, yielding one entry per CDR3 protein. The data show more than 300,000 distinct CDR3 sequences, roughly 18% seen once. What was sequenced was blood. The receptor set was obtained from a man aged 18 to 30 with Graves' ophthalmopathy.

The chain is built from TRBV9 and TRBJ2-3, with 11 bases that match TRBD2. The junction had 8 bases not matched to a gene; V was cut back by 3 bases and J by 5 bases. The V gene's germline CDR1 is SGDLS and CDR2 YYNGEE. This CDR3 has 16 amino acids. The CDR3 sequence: CASSAIAGGQLDTQYF. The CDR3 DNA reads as TGTGCCAGCAGCGCCATAGCGGGGGGGCAACTAGATACGCAGTATTTT.

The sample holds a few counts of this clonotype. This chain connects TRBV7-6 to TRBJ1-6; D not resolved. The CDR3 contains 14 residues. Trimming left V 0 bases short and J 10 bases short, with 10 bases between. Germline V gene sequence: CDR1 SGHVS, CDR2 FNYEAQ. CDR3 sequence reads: CASSLAFGRSPLHF. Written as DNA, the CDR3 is TGTGCCAGCAGCTTAGCGTTTGGGCGATCACCCCTCCACTTT.

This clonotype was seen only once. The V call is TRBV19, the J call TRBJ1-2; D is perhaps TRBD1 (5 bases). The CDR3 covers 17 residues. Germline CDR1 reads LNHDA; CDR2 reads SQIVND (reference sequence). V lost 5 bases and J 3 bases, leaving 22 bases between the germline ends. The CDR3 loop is CASSVSTGLQLHYGYTF. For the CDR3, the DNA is TGTGCCAGTAGTGTCTCTACGGGGCTGCAGCTCCACTATGGCTACACCTTC.

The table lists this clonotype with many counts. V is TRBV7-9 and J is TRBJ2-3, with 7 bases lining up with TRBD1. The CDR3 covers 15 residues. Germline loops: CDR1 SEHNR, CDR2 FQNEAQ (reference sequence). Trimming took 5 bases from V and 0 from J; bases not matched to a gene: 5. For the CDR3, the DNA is TGTGCCAGCAGCCTCGGGACAGCTAGCACAGATACGCAGTATTTT. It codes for CASSLGTASTDTQYF.

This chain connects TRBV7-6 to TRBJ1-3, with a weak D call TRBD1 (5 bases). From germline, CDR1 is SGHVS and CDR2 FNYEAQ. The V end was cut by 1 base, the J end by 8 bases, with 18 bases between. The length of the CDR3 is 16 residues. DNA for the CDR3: TGTGCCAGCAGCTTAGGGGTCAGCGGGGACTCGCACACCATATATTTT. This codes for CASSLGVSGDSHTIYF.

CDR3 nucleotides: TGTGCCAGCAGTTTATCCCCAGGGACAGGGATAGGGGAGCAGTTCTTC. It is translated as CASSLSPGTGIGEQFF. The rearrangement uses TRBV28 and TRBJ2-1, with TRBD1 identical over 9 bases. The V gene's germline CDR1 is MDHEN and CDR2 SYDVKM. The CDR3 length is 16 residues. The V gene end was trimmed by 1 base and the J gene end by 10 bases; junction bases not matched to a gene: 11. The whole variable domain, filled in from reference TRBV28 and TRBJ2-1, reads DVKVTQSSRYLVKRTGEKVFLECVQDMDHENMFWYRQDPGLGLRLIYFSYDVKMKEKGDIPEGYSVSREKKERFSLILESASTNQTSMYLCASSLSPGTGIGEQFFGPGTRLTVL.

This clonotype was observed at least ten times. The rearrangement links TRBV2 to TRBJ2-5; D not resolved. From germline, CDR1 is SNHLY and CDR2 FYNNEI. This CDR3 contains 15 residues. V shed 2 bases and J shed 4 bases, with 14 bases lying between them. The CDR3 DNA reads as TGTGCCAGCAGTGAACTCGTAGTTTCGGGAGAGACCCAGTACTTC. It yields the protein CASSELVVSGETQYF.

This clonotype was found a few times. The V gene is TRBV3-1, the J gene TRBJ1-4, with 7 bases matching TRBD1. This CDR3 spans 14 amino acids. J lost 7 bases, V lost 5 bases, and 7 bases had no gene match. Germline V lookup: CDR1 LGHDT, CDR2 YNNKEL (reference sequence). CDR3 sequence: CASSYQGGFEKLFF. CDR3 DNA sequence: TGTGCCAGCAGCTACCAGGGGGGTTTTGAAAAACTGTTTTTT.

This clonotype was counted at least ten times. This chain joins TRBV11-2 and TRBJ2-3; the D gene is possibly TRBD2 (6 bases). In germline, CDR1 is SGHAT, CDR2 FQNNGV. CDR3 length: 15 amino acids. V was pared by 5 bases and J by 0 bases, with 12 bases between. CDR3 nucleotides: TGTGCCAGCAGCGGGGGGACGGCTAGCACAGATACGCAGTATTTT. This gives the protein CASSGGTASTDTQYF.

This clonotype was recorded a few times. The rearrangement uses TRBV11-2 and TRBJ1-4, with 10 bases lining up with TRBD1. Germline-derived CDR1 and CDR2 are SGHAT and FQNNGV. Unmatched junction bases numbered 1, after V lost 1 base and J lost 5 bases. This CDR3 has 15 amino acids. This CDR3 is CASSLGDRGNEKLFF. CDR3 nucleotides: TGTGCCAGCAGCTTAGGGGACAGGGGCAATGAAAAACTGTTTTTT.

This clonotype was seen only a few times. CDR3 coding DNA: TGTGCCAGCAGTTACTCCGATTACCAAGAGACCCAGTACTTC. It encodes CASSYSDYQETQYF. The chain combines TRBV6-5 with TRBJ2-5; no clear D gene. Trimming left V 0 bases short and J 0 bases short, with 5 bases between. This CDR3 is built from 14 residues. Germline-derived CDR1 and CDR2 are MNHEY and SVGAGI.

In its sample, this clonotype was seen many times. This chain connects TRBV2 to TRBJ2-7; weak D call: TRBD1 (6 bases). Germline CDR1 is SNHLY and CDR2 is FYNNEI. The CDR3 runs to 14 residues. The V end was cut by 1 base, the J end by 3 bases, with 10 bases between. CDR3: CASSEGGHYYEQYF. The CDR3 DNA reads TGTGCCAGCAGTGAAGGGGGGCACTACTACGAGCAGTACTTC.

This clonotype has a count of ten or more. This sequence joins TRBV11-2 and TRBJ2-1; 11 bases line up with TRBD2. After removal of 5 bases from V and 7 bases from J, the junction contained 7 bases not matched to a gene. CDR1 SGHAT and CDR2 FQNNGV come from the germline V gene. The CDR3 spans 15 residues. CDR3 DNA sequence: TGTGCCAGCAGCCCCTTGACTAGCGGGGTGAATGAGCAGTTCTTC. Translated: CASSPLTSGVNEQFF. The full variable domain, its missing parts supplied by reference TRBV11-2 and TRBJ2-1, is EAGVAQSPRYKIIEKRQSVAFWCNPISGHATLYWYQQILGQGPKLLIQFQNNGVVDDSQLPKDRFSAERLKGVDSTLKIQPAKLEDSAVYLCASSPLTSGVNEQFFGPGTRLTVL.

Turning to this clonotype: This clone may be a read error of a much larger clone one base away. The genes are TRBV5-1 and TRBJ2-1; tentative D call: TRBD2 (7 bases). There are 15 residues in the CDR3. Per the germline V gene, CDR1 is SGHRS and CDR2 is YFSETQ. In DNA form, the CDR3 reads TGCACCAGCAGCTTACGAGGGGGGGCCGTCGATGAGCAGTTCTTC. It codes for CTSSLRGGAVDEQFF.

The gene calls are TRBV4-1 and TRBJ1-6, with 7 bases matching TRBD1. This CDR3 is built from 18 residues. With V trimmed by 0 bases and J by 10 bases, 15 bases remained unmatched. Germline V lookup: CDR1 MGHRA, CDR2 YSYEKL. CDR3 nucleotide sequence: TGCGCCAGCAGCCAAGAGGACAAAGGGGGCGCGATTAGGTCACCCCTCCACTTT. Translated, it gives CASSQEDKGGAIRSPLHF.

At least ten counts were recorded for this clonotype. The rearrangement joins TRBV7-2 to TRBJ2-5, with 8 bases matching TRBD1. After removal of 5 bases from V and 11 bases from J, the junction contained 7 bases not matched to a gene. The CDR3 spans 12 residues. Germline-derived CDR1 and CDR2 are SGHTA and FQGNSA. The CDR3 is CASSLRDRLQYF. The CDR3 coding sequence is TGTGCCAGCAGCCTGCGGGACAGGCTTCAGTACTTC. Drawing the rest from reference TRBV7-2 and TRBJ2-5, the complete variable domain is GAGVSQSPSNKVTEKGKDVELRCDPISGHTALYWYRQSLGQGLEFLIYFQGNSAPDKSGLPSDRFSAERTGGSVSTLTIQRTQQEDSAVYLCASSLRDRLQYFGPGTRLLVL.

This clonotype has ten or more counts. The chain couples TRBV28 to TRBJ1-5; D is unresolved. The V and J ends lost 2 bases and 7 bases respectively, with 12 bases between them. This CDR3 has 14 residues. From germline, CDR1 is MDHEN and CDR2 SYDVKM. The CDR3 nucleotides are TGTGCCAGCAGTTTACCCCGAGGGTGGCAGCCCCAGCATTTT. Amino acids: CASSLPRGWQPQHF.

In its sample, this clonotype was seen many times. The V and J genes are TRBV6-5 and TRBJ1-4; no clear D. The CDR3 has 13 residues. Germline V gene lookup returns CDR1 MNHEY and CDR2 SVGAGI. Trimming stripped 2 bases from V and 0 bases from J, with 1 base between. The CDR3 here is CASSYPTNEKLFF. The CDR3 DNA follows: TGTGCCAGCAGTTACCCAACTAATGAAAAACTGTTTTTT.

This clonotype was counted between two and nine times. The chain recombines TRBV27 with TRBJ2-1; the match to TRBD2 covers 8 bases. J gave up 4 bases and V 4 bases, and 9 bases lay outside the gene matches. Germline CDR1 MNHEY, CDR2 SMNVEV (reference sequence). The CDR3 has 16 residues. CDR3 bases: TGTGCCAGCAGTTCTAACGGGGGGGCCCGATACAATGAGCAGTTCTTC. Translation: CASSSNGGARYNEQFF.

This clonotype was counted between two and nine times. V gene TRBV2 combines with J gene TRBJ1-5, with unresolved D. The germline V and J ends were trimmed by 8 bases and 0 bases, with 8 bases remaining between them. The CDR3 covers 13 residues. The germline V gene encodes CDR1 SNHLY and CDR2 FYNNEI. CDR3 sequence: CASEADSNQPQHF. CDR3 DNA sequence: TGTGCCAGCGAGGCAGATAGCAATCAGCCCCAGCATTTT.

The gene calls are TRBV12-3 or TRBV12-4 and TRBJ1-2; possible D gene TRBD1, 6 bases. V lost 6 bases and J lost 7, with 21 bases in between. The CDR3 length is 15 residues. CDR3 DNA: TGTGCCAGCAGGGCGGGCGGGGGGCAGGGCTTTGGCTACACCTTC. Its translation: CASRAGGGQGFGYTF.

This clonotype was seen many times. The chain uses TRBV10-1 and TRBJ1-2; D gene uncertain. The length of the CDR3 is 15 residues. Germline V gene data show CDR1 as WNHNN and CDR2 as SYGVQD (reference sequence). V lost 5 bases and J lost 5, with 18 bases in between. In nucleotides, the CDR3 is TGCGCCAGCAGTACTGTCCGGGAACGTCGATATGGCTACACCTTC. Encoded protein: CASSTVRERRYGYTF.

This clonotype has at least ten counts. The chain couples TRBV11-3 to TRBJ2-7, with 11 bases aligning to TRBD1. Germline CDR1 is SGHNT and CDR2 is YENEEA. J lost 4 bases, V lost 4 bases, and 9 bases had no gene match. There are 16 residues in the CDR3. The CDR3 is CASSSTTGTGGYEQYF. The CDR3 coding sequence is TGTGCCAGCAGCTCTACTACCGGGACAGGGGGTTACGAGCAGTACTTC.

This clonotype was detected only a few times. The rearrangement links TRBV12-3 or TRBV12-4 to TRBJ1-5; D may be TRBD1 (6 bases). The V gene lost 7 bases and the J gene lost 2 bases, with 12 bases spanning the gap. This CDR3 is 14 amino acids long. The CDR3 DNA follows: TGTGCCAGCAAACTACAGGGCGGCAATCAGCCCCAGCATTTT. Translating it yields CASKLQGGNQPQHF.